The entry below gives a single TCR beta chain sequence along with its context. Profiling relied on immunoSEQ multiplex PCR, and the TCRdb table lists in-frame clones only, not all of them. The sample holds about 59,000 clones, 92% seen once. The sample comes from a study of T cell changes during pregnancy in multiple sclerosis. The V end lost 4 bases, the J end lost 8 bases, and 14 bases lay between the germline ends. From germline, CDR1 is MNHNY and CDR2 SVGAGI (reference sequence). This CDR3 comprises 13 residues. Material: peripheral blood, obtained in the third trimester of pregnancy. The V gene is TRBV6-6, the J gene TRBJ1-1, with unresolved D. The TCR originated in a female donor in good health, enrolled as a control in a pregnancy study. CDR3 DNA: TGTGCCAGCAGTTCCGCGACTGGATCGGAAGCTTTCTTT. Protein sequence: CASSSATGSEAFF.